What follows is one T cell receptor (beta chain) and its context. Its antigen is currently not known. There are no base qualities to consult, and no much larger clone falls within one base. The CDR3 regions of human TCRbeta chains were analyzed by immunosequencing. Per the authors' processing: Repertoire TCRs were checked for matches against a reference library of SARS-CoV-2-specific TCRs that had been generated using the MIRA antigen-specificity platform. Breadth was defined as the fraction of unique TCRs that were SARS-CoV-2-associated. Depth was defined as the fraction of total T cells that were SARS-CoV-2-associated. Each spike-specific TCR was assigned to its reactive spike region and to a CD4 or CD8 class using the MIRA data. Log10-transformed breadth and depth values were compared by one-way ANOVA with Sidak's multiple comparisons tests. TCRdb retrieved this table from immuneACCESS and kept in-frame rearrangements only. Not all clones are present; in checked studies, unresolved V genes account for under half, and no reason is known for the remainder. That table gives V, J and clone size, and the DNA gave D and trimming. Here the sample has about 130,000 clones; 70% to 90% occur a single time. The top ten clones comprise around 8% of the sample.

This entry comes from a study of T cell responses to AZD1222 COVID-19 vaccine listed by TCRdb under 2021. Study-level background: AZD1222 recipients given second doses at about 4 weeks or at about 12 weeks were pooled, since spike-specific TCR depth and breadth were not found to differ between the two schedules. Trial participants were enrolled by age into subgroups of 18-55, 56-69 and 70-plus years, and roughly 150, 30 and 60 TCR-sequenced participants, respectively, were included in these subgroups. A total of over 230 trial participants underwent TCR sequencing, of whom around 200 received two doses of AZD1222 and around 26 received two doses of the MenACWY control vaccine. The paper as a whole reports these results and caveats: The whole spike protein was spanned by vaccine-associated CD4 TCRs, and dominant responses were seen in regions 160-218 and 743-854. Reportedly, close to half of the unique spike-specific TCRs recognized epitopes lying outside the regions that are mutated in the B.1.351 and B.1.1.7 variants. Because no day 14 peak-response samples were available, repertoires were characterized only after the peak T cell response. Conclusions about previously exposed vaccinees were limited because only a handful of AZD1222 recipients were SARS-CoV-2 seropositive at baseline. A significant rise in spike-specific TCR breadth and depth was observed after two AZD1222 doses relative to day 0 and relative to MenACWY recipients. Participants were mostly white British, with more females than males. The authors suggested clonal diversity may have been underestimated. The 56-69-year group was small, and its depth increase did not reach significance, likely because of low power.

The time point label, as the study defines it: baseline before first vaccination. Vaccinee samples were obtained from the UK trials COV001 and COV002, which included a single-blind randomized controlled phase 2/3 trial of AZD1222 (ChAdOx1 nCoV-19) in healthy adults. For TCRbeta chain sequencing, PBMC samples from trial participants were taken at day 0 and at day 28 after the second dose. This specimen consisted of peripheral blood, obtained on day 0 of AZD1222 vaccination. The source is an adult in good health.

The CDR3 region: CASSETLGVNQPQHF. The DNA sequence is given as TGTGCCAGCAGTGAAACCTTGGGGGTAAATCAGCCCCAGCATTTT. Here the chain combines TRBV6-1 and TRBJ1-5; 5 matching bases give a weak D call of TRBD1. Including cysteine and phenylalanine, the CDR3 has 15 amino acids. The kept DNA is CDR3 alone, 45 bases in frame from the first base. Based on the germline V gene, the CDR1 and CDR2 sequences are MNHNS and SASEGT. Trimming costs V 2 bases and J 4 bases, and their ends lie 12 bases apart.